This record looks at one T cell receptor beta chain sequence and its context. The sample belongs to a study of CD8 T cells in Susac syndrome. CDR1 is MNHEY and CDR2 is SMNVEV in the germline V gene (reference sequence). This CDR3 is 16 amino acids long. With 8 bases removed from V and 0 bases from J, the gap between germline ends came to 17 bases. A quantity of about 0.5 to 1 ug RNA underwent reverse transcription using random hexamers. MiXCR was run by TCRdb on the immunoSEQ multiplex PCR reads, yielding one entry per CDR3 protein. There are roughly 130,000 distinct CDR3 sequences in the sample; around 96% occur only once, and over 0.12% lies in the top ten.

This TCR derives from a human donor with Susac syndrome. This chain uses TRBV27 with TRBJ1-5; possibly TRBD1 for D (5 bases). The specimen was CD4+ T cells from PBMCs. CDR3 sequence: CASSRDGTYSNQPQHF. The CDR3 DNA reads as TGTGCCAGCTCCAGGGACGGAACTTATAGCAATCAGCCCCAGCATTTT.